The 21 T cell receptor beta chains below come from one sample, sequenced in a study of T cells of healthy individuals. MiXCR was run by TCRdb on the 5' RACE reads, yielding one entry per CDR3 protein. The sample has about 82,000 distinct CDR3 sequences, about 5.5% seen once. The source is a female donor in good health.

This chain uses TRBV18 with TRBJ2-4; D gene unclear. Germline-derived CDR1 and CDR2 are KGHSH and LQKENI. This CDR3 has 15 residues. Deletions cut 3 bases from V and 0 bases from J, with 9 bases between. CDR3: CASSPIELAKNIQYF. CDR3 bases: TGTGCCAGCTCACCGATAGAACTAGCCAAAAACATTCAGTACTTC.

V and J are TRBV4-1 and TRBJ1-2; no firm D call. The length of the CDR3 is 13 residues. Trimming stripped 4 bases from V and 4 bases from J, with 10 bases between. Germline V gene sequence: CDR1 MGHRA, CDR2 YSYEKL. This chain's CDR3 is CASSRERIYGYTF. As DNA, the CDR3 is TGCGCCAGCAGCCGGGAGCGTATCTATGGCTACACCTTC.

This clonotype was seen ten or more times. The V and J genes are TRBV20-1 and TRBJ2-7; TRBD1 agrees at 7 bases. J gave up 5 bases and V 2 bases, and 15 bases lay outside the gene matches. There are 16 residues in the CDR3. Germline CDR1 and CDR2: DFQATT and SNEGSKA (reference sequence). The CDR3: CSARLSRGQRAHEQYF. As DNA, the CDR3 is TGCAGTGCTAGACTCTCCCGGGGACAGAGGGCCCACGAGCAGTACTTC.

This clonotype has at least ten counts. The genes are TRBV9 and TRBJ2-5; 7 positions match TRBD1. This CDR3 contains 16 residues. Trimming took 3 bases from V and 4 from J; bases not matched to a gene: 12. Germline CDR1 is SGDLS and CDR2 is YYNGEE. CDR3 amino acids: CASSGHRGFGGETQYF. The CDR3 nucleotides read TGTGCCAGCAGCGGACACAGGGGTTTTGGTGGAGAGACCCAGTACTTC.

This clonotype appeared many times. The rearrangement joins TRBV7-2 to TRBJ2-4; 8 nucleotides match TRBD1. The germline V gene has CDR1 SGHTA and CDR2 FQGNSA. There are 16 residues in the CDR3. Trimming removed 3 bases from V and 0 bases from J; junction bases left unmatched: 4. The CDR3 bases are TGTGCCAGCAGCTTCCAGGGGGCCCTAGCCAAAAACATTCAGTACTTC. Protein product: CASSFQGALAKNIQYF.

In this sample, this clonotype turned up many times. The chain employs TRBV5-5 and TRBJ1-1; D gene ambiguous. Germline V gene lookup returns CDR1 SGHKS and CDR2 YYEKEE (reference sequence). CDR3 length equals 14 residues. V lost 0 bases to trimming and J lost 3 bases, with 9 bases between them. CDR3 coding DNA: TGTGCCAGCAGCTTGGCCCGCAGAGACACTGAAGCTTTCTTT. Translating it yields CASSLARRDTEAFF.

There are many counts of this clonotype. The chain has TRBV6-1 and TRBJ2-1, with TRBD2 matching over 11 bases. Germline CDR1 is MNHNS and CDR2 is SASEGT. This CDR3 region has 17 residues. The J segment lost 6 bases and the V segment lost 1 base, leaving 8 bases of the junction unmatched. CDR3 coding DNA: TGTGCCAGCAGTGAAGAAAGGGGGCTAGCGGGAGGCAATGAGCAGTTCTTC. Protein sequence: CASSEERGLAGGNEQFF.

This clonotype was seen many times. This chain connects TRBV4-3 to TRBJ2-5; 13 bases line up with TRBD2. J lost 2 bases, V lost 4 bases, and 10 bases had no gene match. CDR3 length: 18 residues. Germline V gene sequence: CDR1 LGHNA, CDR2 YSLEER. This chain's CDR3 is CASSRDPTSGRGQETQYF. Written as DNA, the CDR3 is TGCGCCAGCAGCCGCGATCCTACTAGCGGGAGGGGGCAAGAGACCCAGTACTTC.

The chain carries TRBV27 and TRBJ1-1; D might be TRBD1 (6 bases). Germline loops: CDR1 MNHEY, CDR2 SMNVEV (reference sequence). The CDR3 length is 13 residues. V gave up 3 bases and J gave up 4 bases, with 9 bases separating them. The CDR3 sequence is CASSLRGFTEAFF. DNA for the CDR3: TGTGCCAGCAGTTTGAGGGGGTTCACTGAAGCTTTCTTT.

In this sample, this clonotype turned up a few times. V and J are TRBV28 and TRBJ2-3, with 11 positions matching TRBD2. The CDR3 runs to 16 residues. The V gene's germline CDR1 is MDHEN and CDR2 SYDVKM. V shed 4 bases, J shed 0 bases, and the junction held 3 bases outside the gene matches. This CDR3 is CASSWGLAASTDTQYF. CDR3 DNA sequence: TGTGCCAGCAGTTGGGGACTAGCGGCCAGCACAGATACGCAGTATTTT.

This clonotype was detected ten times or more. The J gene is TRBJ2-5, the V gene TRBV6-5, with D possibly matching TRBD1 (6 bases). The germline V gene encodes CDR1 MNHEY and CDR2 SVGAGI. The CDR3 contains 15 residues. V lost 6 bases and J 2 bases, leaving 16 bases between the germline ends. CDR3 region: CASRRHRDGQETQYF. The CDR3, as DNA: TGTGCCAGCAGACGACACAGGGACGGGCAAGAGACCCAGTACTTC.

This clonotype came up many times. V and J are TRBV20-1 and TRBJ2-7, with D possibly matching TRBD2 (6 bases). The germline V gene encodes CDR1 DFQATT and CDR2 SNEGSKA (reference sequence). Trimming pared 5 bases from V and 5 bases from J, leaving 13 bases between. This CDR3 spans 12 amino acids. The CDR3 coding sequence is TGCAGTGCTCGTAGGGAGGCCCACGAGCAGTACTTC. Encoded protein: CSARREAHEQYF.

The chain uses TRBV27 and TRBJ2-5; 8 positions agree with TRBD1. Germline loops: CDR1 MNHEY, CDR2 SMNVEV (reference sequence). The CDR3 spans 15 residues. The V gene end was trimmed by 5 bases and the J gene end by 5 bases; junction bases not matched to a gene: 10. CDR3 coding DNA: TGTGCCAGCAGTAGTTGGACAGGGAAGTTGGAGACCCAGTACTTC. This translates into CASSSWTGKLETQYF.

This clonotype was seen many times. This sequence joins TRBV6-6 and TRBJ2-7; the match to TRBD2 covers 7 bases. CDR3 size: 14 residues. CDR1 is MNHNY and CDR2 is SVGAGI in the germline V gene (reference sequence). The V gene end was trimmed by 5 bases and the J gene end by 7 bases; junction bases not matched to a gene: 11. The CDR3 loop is CASSSGAWVEEQYF. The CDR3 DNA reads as TGTGCCAGCAGTAGCGGGGCCTGGGTGGAGGAGCAGTACTTC.

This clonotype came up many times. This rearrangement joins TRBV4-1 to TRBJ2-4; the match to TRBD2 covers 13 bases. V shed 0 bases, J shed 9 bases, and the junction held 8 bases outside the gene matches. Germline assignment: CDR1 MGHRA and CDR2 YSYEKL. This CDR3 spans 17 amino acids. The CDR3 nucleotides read TGCGCCAGCAGCCAAGAAGGTGGACTAGCGGGAGAGATCATTCAGTACTTC. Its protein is CASSQEGGLAGEIIQYF.

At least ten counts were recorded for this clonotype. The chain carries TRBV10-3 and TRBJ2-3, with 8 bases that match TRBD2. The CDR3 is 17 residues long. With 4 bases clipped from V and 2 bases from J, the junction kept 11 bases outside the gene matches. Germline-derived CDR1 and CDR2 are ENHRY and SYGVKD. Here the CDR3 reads CAISGGLGSGTTDTQYF. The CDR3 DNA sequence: TGTGCCATCAGTGGGGGTTTGGGTAGCGGGACCACAGATACGCAGTATTTT.

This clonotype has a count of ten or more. CDR3 in DNA: TGCGCCAGCCCCGGTCAGGGGCTCGGGCAGTACTTC. This sequence encodes CASPGQGLGQYF. The chain is built from TRBV4-1 and TRBJ2-7; maybe TRBD1 (6 bases). V gave up 8 bases and J gave up 9 bases, with 17 bases separating them. This CDR3 comprises 12 residues. Germline CDR1 reads MGHRA; CDR2 reads YSYEKL.

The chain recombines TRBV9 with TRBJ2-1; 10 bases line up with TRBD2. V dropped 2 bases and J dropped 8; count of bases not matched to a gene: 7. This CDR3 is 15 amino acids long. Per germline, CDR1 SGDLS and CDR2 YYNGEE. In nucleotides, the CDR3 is TGTGCCAGCAGCGTGGTAGCGGGAGGAGGTGATGAGCAGTTCTTC. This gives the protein CASSVVAGGGDEQFF.

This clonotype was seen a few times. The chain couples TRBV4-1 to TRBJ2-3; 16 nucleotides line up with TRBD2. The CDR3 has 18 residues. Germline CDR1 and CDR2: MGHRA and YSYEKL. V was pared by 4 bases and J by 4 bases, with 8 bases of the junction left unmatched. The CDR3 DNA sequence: TGCGCCAGCAGCCTGGGACTAGCGGGAGGGCCCCATCCAGATACGCAGTATTTT. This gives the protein CASSLGLAGGPHPDTQYF.

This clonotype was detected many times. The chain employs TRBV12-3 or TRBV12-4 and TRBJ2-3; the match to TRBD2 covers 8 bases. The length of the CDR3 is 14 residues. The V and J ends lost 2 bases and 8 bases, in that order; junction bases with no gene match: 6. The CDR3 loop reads CASSLRAGDGTQYF. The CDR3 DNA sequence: TGTGCCAGCAGTTTAAGAGCGGGAGATGGTACGCAGTATTTT.

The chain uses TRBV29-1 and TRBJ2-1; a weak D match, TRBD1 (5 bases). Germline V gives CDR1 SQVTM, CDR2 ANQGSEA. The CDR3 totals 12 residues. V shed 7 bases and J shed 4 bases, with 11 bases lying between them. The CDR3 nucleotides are TGCAGCGCGCGGCAGGGATACAATGAGCAGTTCTTC. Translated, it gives CSARQGYNEQFF.